Listed here are 5 T cell receptor beta chains from one sample, sequenced in a study of control samples from healthy donors and cancer patients. Assay used: immunoSEQ multiplex PCR; TCRdb lists only in-frame clones, some missing. This table holds approximately 150,000 clones, roughly nine tenths found once. The specimen sequenced was blood. These receptors were taken from a man aged 18 to 30 in good health.

The gene calls are TRBV4-2 and TRBJ1-1, with TRBD1 as a possible D gene (5 bases). Trimming left V 1 base short and J 0 bases short, with 6 bases between. The CDR3 has 14 residues. Germline V gene data show CDR1 as LGHNA and CDR2 as YNFKEQ. The CDR3 loop reads CASSQGQLNTEAFF. The CDR3 DNA reads as TGTGCCAGCAGCCAAGGACAGCTGAACACTGAAGCTTTCTTT.

The rearrangement uses TRBV4-2 and TRBJ2-5; D might be TRBD1 (7 bases). With 0 bases removed from V and 2 bases from J, the gap between germline ends came to 10 bases. The germline gives CDR1 LGHNA, CDR2 YNFKEQ. This CDR3 has 15 residues. DNA for the CDR3: TGTGCCAGCAGCCAAGAGGCAGGGGGGCAAGAGACCCAGTACTTC. Encoded protein: CASSQEAGGQETQYF.

The V call is TRBV10-1, the J call TRBJ2-1, with TRBD2 matching 7 bases. The CDR3 is 17 amino acids. V was pared by 4 bases and J by 8 bases, with 17 bases of the junction left unmatched. Germline V gene lookup returns CDR1 WNHNN and CDR2 SYGVQD (reference sequence). This chain's CDR3 is CASSATPGLDVRDEQFF. In DNA, the CDR3 is TGCGCCAGCAGTGCCACGCCCGGACTAGACGTGAGGGATGAGCAGTTCTTC.

J is TRBJ2-5 and V is TRBV4-3, with TRBD1 matching over 7 bases. The V gene's germline CDR1 is LGHNA and CDR2 YSLEER. There are 15 residues in the CDR3. The V and J ends lost 0 bases and 1 base, in that order; junction bases with no gene match: 2. CDR3 sequence reads: CASSQEWDSQETQYF. DNA for the CDR3: TGCGCCAGCAGCCAAGAGTGGGACAGCCAAGAGACCCAGTACTTC.

The V call is TRBV5-1, the J call TRBJ1-2; 8 bases line up with TRBD1. The germline CDR1 and CDR2 sequences are SGHRS and YFSETQ. V gave up 0 bases and J gave up 6 bases; unmatched junction bases: 7. The length of the CDR3 is 15 residues. The CDR3 here is CASSLARDRGHGYTF. The CDR3 DNA follows: TGCGCCAGCAGCTTGGCCAGAGACAGGGGTCATGGCTACACCTTC.